This T cell receptor (beta chain) comes out of a study of shared clonotypes between healthy human individuals. The naive CD8 population came from CD45RO-negative cells selected for CCR7, without terminally differentiated effector memory CD45RA+ cells. Study-level points and caveats: Blood was the sole source, and tissue repertoires probably differ.

This clone has a single count. The antigen is not known. Germline CDR1 reads MGHRA; CDR2 reads YSYEKL. Trimming shortened V by 6 bases and J by 0 bases, and 15 bases separated the two germline ends. This CDR3 region has 16 residues. The table came from immunoSEQ multiplex PCR; TCRdb's copy has only in-frame clones and leaves some out. The profile shows some 2,100,000 clones, 85% to 95% of them singletons. This TCR derives from a man between 18 and 35 years old in good health. Some clones in this sample may be carry-over from other donors' samples. Material: naive CD8+ T cells from PBMCs. The V gene is TRBV4-1, the J gene TRBJ1-5; D is undetermined. The CDR3 spells CASSGGSRPSNQPQHF. DNA of the CDR3: TGCGCCAGCAGTGGCGGCAGTAGACCTAGCAATCAGCCCCAGCATTTT.